This T cell receptor (beta chain) stems from a study of OX40 agonist ivuxolimab in advanced cancers. In terms of the full investigation: Ivuxolimab was an agonistic, fully human IgG2 monoclonal antibody directed against OX40 (CD134), a costimulatory receptor. Intravenous ivuxolimab was administered to patients every 2 weeks at six dose levels: 0.01, 0.1, 0.3, 1.5, 3 and 10 mg/kg. Of the 50 to 55 dose-escalation patients, hepatocellular carcinoma was present in around 20, melanoma in approximately 15, renal cell carcinoma in 9 and head and neck cancer in 9. In the dose-escalation cohort, roughly 80% of patients were male, and the mean age was around 60 years, with a range of about 23 to 85. Prior anti-PD-1, anti-PD-L1 or anti-CTLA-4 therapy was permitted, and checkpoint inhibitors had been received by approximately 39% of dose-escalation patients. Three dose-escalation patients achieved partial responses, one with hepatocellular carcinoma and two with cutaneous melanoma. Peripheral TCRbeta sequencing aimed to test whether ivuxolimab altered TCR sequence diversity and caused clonal T-cell expansion. The paper covers the monotherapy dose-escalation part of the phase I ivuxolimab trial, which included N of about 51 patients. Findings and caveats that apply to the study as a whole: Clonal expansion of both CD4+ and CD8+ blood T cells was observed from baseline to week 6 at doses 0.1 to 3.0 mg/kg. In the 0.1-3.0 mg/kg groups, partial responders had among the lowest normalized peripheral clonal expansion, particularly in CD8+ T cells. The antigen specificity of the clonally expanded peripheral T cells was not determined. After ivuxolimab, expanded clones were on average more numerous among CD8+ T cells than among CD4+ T cells. Low levels of normalized T-cell clonal expansion were also seen in some patients who did not respond.

Sequences LNHDA (CDR1) and SQIVND (CDR2) are obtained from the germline V gene (reference sequence). The CDR3 starts with the cysteine, ends with the phenylalanine, and has 16 residues. CDR3 DNA is the only sequence kept; it has 48 bases, read in frame from the first base. V is pared back by 3 bases and J by 3 bases, with 17 bases lying between the germline termini. The trial excluded patients who had a history of autoimmune disease or were on systemic immunosuppression. Peripheral blood for TCR sequencing was drawn from every dose cohort at baseline, at cycle 4 day 1 and at cycle 7 day 1. Samples came from an open-label, multicenter, first-in-human phase I dose-escalation trial of ivuxolimab. Adults with locally advanced or metastatic head and neck squamous cell, hepatocellular, melanoma or renal cell carcinoma were enrolled in the trial. Before TCR sequencing, CD4+ and CD8+ T cells were separately sorted from peripheral blood.

Genomic DNA was isolated from the sorted cells so that the TCRbeta CDR3 region could be sequenced. The immunoSEQ Assay was used to sequence the TCRbeta CDR3 regions. TCRdb took over this immuneACCESS table, retaining in-frame rearrangements with V and J assigned. Such tables are incomplete; in checked studies, under half of the missing clones stem from an unresolved V gene, and the remainder is unexplained. The sample yields 23,000 or so clones; 83% were counted once. Of the sample, under 9.5% falls within the top ten clones. A note on this clone: No antigen is known for it. Per-base quality was not reported, and no clone a single base away is much larger than it.

This sequence was found in an adult with an advanced solid tumor such as melanoma, head and neck, liver or kidney cancer. The chain couples TRBV19 to TRBJ1-1, with a tentative D gene TRBD1 over 6 matching bases. Sequencing used CD4+ or CD8+ T cells sorted from blood, obtained in a trial of the OX40 agonist ivuxolimab. The CDR3 region reads CASSIETGRQYTEAFF. The base sequence is TGTGCCAGTAGTATCGAAACAGGGAGGCAGTACACTGAAGCTTTCTTT.